This TCR beta chain appears in the sequencing data of a study of blood T cell repertoires in COVID-19. Study-level information: Both acute and convalescent COVID-19 samples were obtained from the United States, Italy and Spain. Sample material is recorded as cDNA or gDNA derived from T cells, B-cell-depleted T cells, or PBMCs.

Original handling: Counts of nucleated cells, estimated from reference gene primer amplification, were obtained. Libraries were prepared by immunoSEQ multiplex PCR; TCRdb keeps only in-frame clonotypes and omits some of them. The V and J calls and clone size come from that table; D and trimming were worked out from the DNA. The sample lists approximately 150,000 clones, about 90% occurring once. The CDR3 spans 14 residues. Trimming shortened V by 0 bases and J by 8 bases, and 13 bases separated the two germline ends. Germline loops: CDR1 MNHEY, CDR2 SVGAGI. This rearrangement joins TRBV6-5 to TRBJ1-2; TRBD1 is a possible D gene (6 bases). The clonotype originates from a woman in her forties or fifties with acute or convalescent COVID-19. The sample was peripheral blood. CDR3 nucleotides: TGTGCCAGCAGTTACTCAGGGGGTGTAGGGGGCTACACCTTC. Protein product: CASSYSGGVGGYTF.